One and the same sample provided the 30 T cell receptor beta chains below, sequenced in a study of T cell repertoires in aging, cancer and after chemotherapy. The template was genomic DNA from peripheral blood, not RNA. Multiplex touch-down PCR with TRB-A/B primers amplified rearranged V-D-J TRB sequences. MiXCR was run by TCRdb on the multiplex PCR reads, yielding one entry per CDR3 protein. The sample carries 4,500 to 5,000 distinct CDR3 sequences, around 20% recorded once. Sequences were obtained from blood. These receptors were obtained from a human donor in good health. The donor label of this sample is uncertain.

The V call is TRBV12-3 or TRBV12-4, the J call TRBJ2-2; TRBD1 agrees at 10 bases. After removal of 7 bases from V and 3 bases from J, the junction contained 5 bases not matched to a gene. The CDR3 covers 15 residues. CDR3 DNA: TGTGCCAGCATCCCGGGACAGGGGTACACCGGGGAGCTGTTTTTT. The encoded protein is CASIPGQGYTGELFF.

In this sample, this clonotype is medium-sized. The V and J genes are TRBV19 and TRBJ2-1, with TRBD1 matching 8 bases. The ends lost 2 bases at V and 3 bases at J; junction bases unmatched: 6. The CDR3 consists of 16 residues. CDR1 and CDR2 from the germline V gene are LNHDA and SQIVND (reference sequence). The CDR3 reads CASSIQGAFGYNEQFF. In DNA, the CDR3 is TGTGCCAGTAGTATACAGGGGGCGTTTGGCTACAATGAGCAGTTCTTC.

The chain joins TRBV4-1 to TRBJ2-2; D gene uncertain. Trimming shortened V by 7 bases and J by 6 bases, and 21 bases separated the two germline ends. The CDR3 spans 16 residues. The germline V gene has CDR1 MGHRA and CDR2 YSYEKL. CDR3 protein: CASTPGNKGRSGELFF. The CDR3 bases are TGCGCCAGCACCCCCGGCAATAAGGGTCGGTCCGGGGAGCTGTTTTTT.

Judged by abundance, this clonotype is medium-sized. The chain recombines TRBV19 with TRBJ2-5; D may match TRBD1 or TRBD2 (5 bases each). Trimming cost V 5 bases and J 5 bases, with 18 bases left between them. Germline values: CDR1 LNHDA, CDR2 SQIVND (reference sequence). This CDR3 has 15 residues. Written as DNA, the CDR3 is TGTGCCAGTAGTCCGACGGTGGGGCGCGGGGAGACCCAGTACTTC. Translating it yields CASSPTVGRGETQYF.

This clonotype has only a few counts. The chain carries TRBV5-1 and TRBJ2-2; 12 bases align to TRBD1. Trimming cost V 4 bases and J 5 bases; bases outside gene matches: 12. Germline lookup yields CDR1 SGHRS and CDR2 YFSETQ. The CDR3 is made up of 18 amino acids. CDR3 bases: TGCGCCAGCAGCCAAAAATCGCCGGGACAGGGGGCAACCGGGGAGCTGTTTTTT. Encoded protein: CASSQKSPGQGATGELFF.

This clonotype was observed a few times. This sequence joins TRBV5-1 and TRBJ2-6; D ambiguous. V dropped 1 base and J dropped 0 bases, with 5 bases sitting between them. The CDR3 has 15 amino acids. The germline CDR1 and CDR2 sequences are SGHRS and YFSETQ. CDR3 nucleotide sequence: TGCGCCAGCAGCTTGTCCGTCTCTGGGGCCAACGTCCTGACTTTC. Protein product: CASSLSVSGANVLTF.

This clonotype is labeled medium-sized. The V gene is TRBV5-5, the J gene TRBJ1-4, with a tentative D call TRBD1 (5 bases). The CDR3 runs to 14 residues. Germline V CDR1 and CDR2: SGHKS, YYEKEE (reference sequence). V lost 1 base to trimming and J lost 1 base, with 5 bases between them. Written as DNA, the CDR3 is TGTGCCAGCAGCTTGCAGGGAACTAATGAAAAACTGTTTTTT. As protein: CASSLQGTNEKLFF.

By its share, this clonotype is medium-sized. The chain carries TRBV5-4 and TRBJ2-1; 11 nucleotides line up with TRBD2. This CDR3 is built from 16 residues. The germline V gene encodes CDR1 SGHNT and CDR2 YYREEE (reference sequence). V shed 0 bases and J 3 bases; nucleotides not matched to a gene: 2. CDR3 residues: CASSLGLAGGYNEQFF. The CDR3 DNA reads TGTGCCAGCAGCTTGGGCCTAGCGGGGGGCTACAATGAGCAGTTCTTC.

By sample share, this clonotype is large. The chain joins TRBV6-2 or TRBV6-3 to TRBJ2-2, with D perhaps matching TRBD2 (6 bases). The V end lost 6 bases, the J end lost 1 base, and 15 bases lay between the germline ends. Per germline, CDR1 MNHEY and CDR2 SVGEGT. This CDR3 is 16 amino acids long. The CDR3 region has the DNA TGTGCCAGCAGCGCCCGGGGGTGGGGGAACACCGGGGAGCTGTTTTTT. It codes for CASSARGWGNTGELFF.

This clonotype is labeled medium-sized. The rearrangement links TRBV19 to TRBJ2-1; weak D call: TRBD2 (6 bases). The germline V and J ends were trimmed by 3 bases and 1 base, with 19 bases remaining between them. The CDR3 has 18 amino acids. Per germline, CDR1 LNHDA and CDR2 SQIVND (reference sequence). The CDR3 sequence: CASSIGWRASRSYNEQFF. DNA of the CDR3: TGTGCCAGTAGTATTGGGTGGAGGGCAAGCAGGTCCTACAATGAGCAGTTCTTC.

By sample fraction, this clonotype is medium-sized. The J gene is TRBJ1-2, the V gene TRBV7-6; 8 nucleotides match TRBD1. Trimming took 5 bases from V and 7 from J; bases not matched to a gene: 15. In germline, CDR1 is SGHVS, CDR2 FNYEAQ. The CDR3 is made up of 16 amino acids. CDR3 in amino acids: CASSPMSSSGGAGYTF. CDR3 DNA sequence: TGTGCCAGCAGCCCAATGTCCTCTTCAGGGGGCGCTGGCTACACCTTC. Supplemented by reference TRBV7-6 and TRBJ1-2, the full variable domain reads GAGVSQSPRYKVTKRGQDVALRCDPISGHVSLYWYRQALGQGPEFLTYFNYEAQQDKSGLPNDRFSAERPEGSISTLTIQRTEQRDSAMYRCASSPMSSSGGAGYTFGSGTRLTVV.

This clonotype is classed as medium-sized. The gene calls are TRBV19 and TRBJ2-2, with TRBD2 as a possible D gene (6 bases). Per germline, CDR1 LNHDA and CDR2 SQIVND (reference sequence). Deletions cut 3 bases from V and 0 bases from J, with 11 bases between. There are 16 residues in the CDR3. CDR3 bases: TGTGCCAGTAGTATTTGGGGGGATCCGAACACCGGGGAGCTGTTTTTT. Amino acids: CASSIWGDPNTGELFF.

This clonotype is labeled medium-sized. The chain employs TRBV5-5 and TRBJ2-5; D is perhaps TRBD1 (5 bases). CDR3 length equals 16 residues. Germline-derived CDR1 and CDR2 are SGHKS and YYEKEE (reference sequence). V lost 0 bases and J lost 2, with 14 bases in between. In DNA, the CDR3 is TGTGCCAGCAGCTTGGTGGCAGGGATGGTGCAAGAGACCCAGTACTTC. Translated: CASSLVAGMVQETQYF.

This clonotype was counted only a few times. The CDR3 region is CASSPPVQGVTEAFF. Here the CDR3 DNA reads TGTGCCAGCTCACCACCGGTTCAGGGGGTTACTGAAGCTTTCTTT. V usage is TRBV18 and J usage is TRBJ1-1; 7 bases are shared with TRBD1. This CDR3 has 15 residues. Germline assignment: CDR1 KGHSH and CDR2 LQKENI. V was clipped by 0 bases and J by 5 bases; unmatched bases: 6.

Note on this clonotype: The junction departs from germline at one end; a sequencing error may be responsible. The rearrangement joins TRBV7-4 to TRBJ2-6; D remains ambiguous. Germline loops: CDR1 SGHVT, CDR2 SQSDAQ. The CDR3 totals 18 residues. The CDR3 loop is CASSLFPLDHSGTNVLTF. CDR3 DNA sequence: TGTGCCAGCAGCTTATTCCCCCTGGACCACTCTGGGACCAACGTCCTGACTTTC.

Ten or more counts support this clonotype. The chain employs TRBV5-1 and TRBJ2-3; 11 positions agree with TRBD2. V lost 3 bases to trimming and J lost 4 bases; unmatched junction nucleotides: 7. This CDR3 is built from 16 residues. The V gene's germline CDR1 is SGHRS and CDR2 YFSETQ. The CDR3 loop reads CASSYQTSGISDTQYF. The CDR3 bases are TGCGCCAGCAGCTACCAGACTAGCGGGATCTCAGATACGCAGTATTTT.

This clonotype was counted at least ten times. The J gene is TRBJ2-5, the V gene TRBV30, with 7 bases lining up with TRBD2. The germline CDR1 and CDR2 sequences are GTSNPN and SVGIG (reference sequence). The CDR3 consists of 13 residues. V lost 3 bases and J lost 7; bases outside the gene matches: 8. For the CDR3, the DNA is TGTGCCTGGAGCACTAGCGTTTTAGGGACCCAGTACTTC. This translates into CAWSTSVLGTQYF.

Judged by abundance, this clonotype is medium-sized. V and J are TRBV6-5 and TRBJ1-1, with D unclear. V shed 0 bases and J shed 3 bases, with 8 bases lying between them. Germline CDR1 is MNHEY and CDR2 is SVGAGI. The CDR3 has 14 amino acids. This CDR3 reads CASSYSTRDTEAFF. The CDR3 DNA follows: TGTGCCAGCAGTTACTCCACGAGGGACACTGAAGCTTTCTTT.

This clonotype was seen more than once but under ten times. The chain has TRBV11-2 and TRBJ1-5; a possible D gene is TRBD1 (5 bases). Trimming stripped 5 bases from V and 3 bases from J, with 11 bases between. This CDR3 has 14 amino acids. In germline, CDR1 is SGHAT, CDR2 FQNNGV. CDR3: CASSPGGLNQPQHF. CDR3 sequence (DNA): TGTGCCAGCAGCCCGGGGGGACTCAATCAGCCCCAGCATTTT.

V gene TRBV10-1 combines with J gene TRBJ2-5; 10 bases are shared with TRBD1. The CDR3 totals 15 residues. Germline CDR1 is WNHNN and CDR2 is SYGVQD (reference sequence). Germline trimming cut 6 bases from V and 3 bases from J; bases unmatched to any gene: 7. CDR3 amino acids: CASSGTGTGEETQYF. The CDR3 nucleotides read TGCGCCAGCAGCGGTACCGGGACAGGGGAAGAGACCCAGTACTTC.

Concerning this clonotype itself: An end of the junction does not agree with germline; a read error may underlie this. The gene calls are TRBV5-1 and TRBJ2-1; 8 nucleotides agree with TRBD1. This CDR3 spans 15 amino acids. CDR1 is SGHRS and CDR2 is YFSETQ in the germline V gene. CDR3 DNA: TGTGCCAGCAGCTTGGCCTGGACAGGGCGAGATGAGCAGTTCTTC. It encodes CASSLAWTGRDEQFF. The variable domain in full, completed from reference TRBV5-1 and TRBJ2-1, reads KAGVTQTPRYLIKTRGQQVTLSCSPISGHRSVSWYQQTPGQGLQFLFEYFSETQRNKGNFPGRFSGRQFSNSRSEMNVSTLELGDSALYLCASSLAWTGRDEQFFGPGTRLTVL.

This clonotype is medium-sized by share. The rearrangement links TRBV6-5 to TRBJ1-3, with D possibly TRBD1 on 5 matching bases. This CDR3 is built from 13 residues. CDR1 MNHEY and CDR2 SVGAGI come from the germline V gene. Trimming removed 8 bases from V and 6 bases from J, with 14 bases in between. CDR3: CASRRQGVNTIYF. The CDR3 nucleotides read TGTGCCAGCCGTCGGCAGGGAGTAAACACCATATATTTT.

This clonotype was seen at least ten times. V gene TRBV12-3 or TRBV12-4 combines with J gene TRBJ1-1; TRBD1 aligns across 9 bases. The CDR3 contains 17 residues. The V gene end was trimmed by 1 base and the J gene end by 1 base; junction bases not matched to a gene: 7. The CDR3 reads CASSLETGGAGNTEAFF. CDR3 coding DNA: TGTGCCAGCAGTTTAGAAACAGGGGGCGCGGGGAACACTGAAGCTTTCTTT.

This clonotype is labeled medium-sized. CDR3 in DNA: TGTGCCTGGACCGGACAGGGAATCAATTCACCCCTCCACTTT. This sequence encodes CAWTGQGINSPLHF. V usage is TRBV30 and J usage is TRBJ1-6, with 8 nucleotides matching TRBD1. This CDR3 comprises 14 residues. J gave up 7 bases and V 4 bases, and 6 bases lay outside the gene matches. Germline V lookup: CDR1 GTSNPN, CDR2 SVGIG (reference sequence).

This clonotype is medium-sized by share. The rearrangement uses TRBV6-1 and TRBJ2-3; a possible D gene is TRBD2 (5 bases). The CDR3 extends over 17 amino acids. Trimming removed 6 bases from V and 1 base from J, with 20 bases in between. CDR1 is MNHNS, CDR2 SASEGT, per germline. CDR3 region: CASSKAGGTSGTDTQYF. The CDR3 DNA sequence: TGTGCCAGCAGCAAGGCTGGAGGAACAAGTGGCACAGATACGCAGTATTTT.

In this sample, this clonotype is medium-sized. V usage is TRBV10-3 and J usage is TRBJ1-4; D is undetermined. The germline V gene encodes CDR1 ENHRY and CDR2 SYGVKD. V lost 4 bases, J lost 0 bases, and 15 bases lay in between. The CDR3 contains 17 residues. In nucleotides, the CDR3 is TGTGCCATCAGTGCGGTGGCGGGTCCCGCAACTAATGAAAAACTGTTTTTT. Its protein is CAISAVAGPATNEKLFF.

This clonotype is categorized as medium-sized (0.01 to 0.1%). The V gene is TRBV6-6, the J gene TRBJ2-7; no firm D call. V was clipped by 4 bases and J by 6 bases, with 13 bases between them. The CDR3 runs 13 residues. Germline V gene lookup returns CDR1 MNHNY and CDR2 SVGAGI (reference sequence). CDR3 bases: TGTGCCAGCAGTTCCGAACGAGAAACCGAGCAGTACTTC. Encoded protein: CASSSERETEQYF.

The CDR3 DNA is TGTGCCAGCAGCCACAGGGGGCAAGATTCACCCCTCCACTTT. As protein: CASSHRGQDSPLHF. This sequence joins TRBV7-9 and TRBJ1-6; TRBD1 aligns across 9 bases. The CDR3 is 14 amino acids. Germline CDR1 and CDR2: SEHNR and FQNEAQ (reference sequence). The V gene end was trimmed by 5 bases and the J gene end by 8 bases; junction bases not matched to a gene: 4.

Points on this clonotype: Compared with germline, one end of the junction differs, possibly owing to a read error. The chain combines TRBV7-9 with TRBJ2-5; 8 positions agree with TRBD1. From germline, CDR1 is SEHNR and CDR2 FQNEAQ (reference sequence). The CDR3 runs 17 residues. CDR3 sequence: CASSLVLTGGGEETQYF. CDR3 DNA: TGTGCCAGCAGTTTAGTATTAACAGGGGGAGGCGAAGAGACCCAGTACTTC.

This clonotype qualifies as medium-sized. The CDR3 spells CASSLFGGPSYEQYF. DNA of the CDR3: TGTGCCAGCAGTTTATTTGGGGGGCCATCCTACGAGCAGTACTTC. This rearrangement joins TRBV27 to TRBJ2-7; the D call may be TRBD1 or TRBD2 (6 bases each). V gave up 1 base and J gave up 1 base, with 11 bases separating them. Germline values: CDR1 MNHEY, CDR2 SMNVEV (reference sequence). The length of the CDR3 is 15 residues.